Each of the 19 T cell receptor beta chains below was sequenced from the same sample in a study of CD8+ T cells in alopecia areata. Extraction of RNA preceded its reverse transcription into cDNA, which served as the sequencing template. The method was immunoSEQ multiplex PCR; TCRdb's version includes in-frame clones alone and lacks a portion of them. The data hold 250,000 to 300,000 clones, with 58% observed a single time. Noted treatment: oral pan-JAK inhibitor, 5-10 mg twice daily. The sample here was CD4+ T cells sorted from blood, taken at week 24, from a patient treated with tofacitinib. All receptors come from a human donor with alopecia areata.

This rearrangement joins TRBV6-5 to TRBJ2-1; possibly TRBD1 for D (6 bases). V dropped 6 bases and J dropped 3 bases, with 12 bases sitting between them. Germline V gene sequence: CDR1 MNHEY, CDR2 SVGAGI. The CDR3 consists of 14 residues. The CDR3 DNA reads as TGTGCCAGCAGCTCGGGACAAAGCTACAATGAGCAGTTCTTC. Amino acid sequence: CASSSGQSYNEQFF.

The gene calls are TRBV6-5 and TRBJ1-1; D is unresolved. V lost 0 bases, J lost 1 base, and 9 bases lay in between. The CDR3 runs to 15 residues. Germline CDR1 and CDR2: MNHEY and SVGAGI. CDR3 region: CASSYSKVSNTEAFF. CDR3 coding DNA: TGTGCCAGCAGTTACTCGAAGGTTTCGAACACTGAAGCTTTCTTT.

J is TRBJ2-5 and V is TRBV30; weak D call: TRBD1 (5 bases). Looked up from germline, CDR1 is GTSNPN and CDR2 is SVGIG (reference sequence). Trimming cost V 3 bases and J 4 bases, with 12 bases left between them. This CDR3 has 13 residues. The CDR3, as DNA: TGTGCCTGGAGCGTCGGACAACTAGAGACCCAGTACTTC. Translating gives CAWSVGQLETQYF.

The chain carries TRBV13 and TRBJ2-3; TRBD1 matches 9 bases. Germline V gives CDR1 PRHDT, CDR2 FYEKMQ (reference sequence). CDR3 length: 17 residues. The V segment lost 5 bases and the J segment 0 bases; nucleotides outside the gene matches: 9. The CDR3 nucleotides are TGTGCCAGCAGCAAGGACAGGGGCCCGCCGAGCACAGATACGCAGTATTTT. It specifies CASSKDRGPPSTDTQYF.

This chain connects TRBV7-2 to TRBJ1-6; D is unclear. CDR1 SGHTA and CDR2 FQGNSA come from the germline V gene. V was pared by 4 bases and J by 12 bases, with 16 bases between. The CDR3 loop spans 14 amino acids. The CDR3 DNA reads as TGTGCCAGCAGCTCATATATGGGCCGGCAACCCCTCCACTTT. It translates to CASSSYMGRQPLHF.

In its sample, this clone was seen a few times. This CDR3 reads CSADMLFSYNEQFF. The CDR3 DNA sequence: TGCAGCGCCGATATGCTATTCTCCTACAATGAGCAGTTCTTC. This rearrangement joins TRBV29-1 to TRBJ2-1; D gene uncertain. CDR1 and CDR2 from the germline V gene are SQVTM and ANQGSEA. The CDR3 has 14 amino acids. The ends were cut back, 7 bases at V and 0 bases at J, with 13 bases in the middle.

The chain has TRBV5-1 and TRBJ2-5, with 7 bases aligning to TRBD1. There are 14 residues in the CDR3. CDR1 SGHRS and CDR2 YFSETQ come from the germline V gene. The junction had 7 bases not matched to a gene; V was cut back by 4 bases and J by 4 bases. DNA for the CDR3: TGCGCCAGCAGCCCCGACAGGGTCGTAGAGACCCAGTACTTC. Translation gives CASSPDRVVETQYF.

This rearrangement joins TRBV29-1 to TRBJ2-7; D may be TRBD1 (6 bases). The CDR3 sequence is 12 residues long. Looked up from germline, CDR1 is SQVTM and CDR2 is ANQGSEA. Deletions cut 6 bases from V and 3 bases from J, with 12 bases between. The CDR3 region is CSVGARFYEQYF. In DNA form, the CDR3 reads TGCAGCGTGGGGGCCCGGTTCTACGAGCAGTACTTC.

CDR3 region: CASRSGLAGHNTQYF. CDR3 sequence (DNA): TGTGCCAGCAGGTCGGGACTAGCGGGGCACAATACGCAGTATTTT. This rearrangement joins TRBV6-1 to TRBJ2-3; 13 positions match TRBD2. Germline V gene data show CDR1 as MNHNS and CDR2 as SASEGT. This CDR3 has 15 amino acids. The V gene end was trimmed by 6 bases and the J gene end by 7 bases; junction bases not matched to a gene: 7.

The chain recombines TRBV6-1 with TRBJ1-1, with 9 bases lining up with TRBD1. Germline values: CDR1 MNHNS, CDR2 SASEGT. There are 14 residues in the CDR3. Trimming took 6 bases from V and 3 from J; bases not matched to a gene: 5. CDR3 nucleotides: TGTGCCAGCAGCCATGGGACAGGGTACACTGAAGCTTTCTTT. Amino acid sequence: CASSHGTGYTEAFF.

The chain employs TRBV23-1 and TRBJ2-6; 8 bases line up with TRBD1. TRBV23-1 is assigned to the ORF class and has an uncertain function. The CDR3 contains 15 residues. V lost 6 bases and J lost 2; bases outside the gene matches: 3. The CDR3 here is CASSETGAGANVLTF. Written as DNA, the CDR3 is TGCGCCAGCAGCGAGACAGGGGCTGGGGCCAACGTCCTGACTTTC.

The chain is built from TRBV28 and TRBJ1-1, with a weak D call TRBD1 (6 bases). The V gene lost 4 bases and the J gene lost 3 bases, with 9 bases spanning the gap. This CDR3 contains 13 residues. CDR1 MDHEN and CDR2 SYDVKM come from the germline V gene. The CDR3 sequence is CASSSGGDTEAFF. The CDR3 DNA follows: TGTGCCAGCAGTTCGGGGGGCGACACTGAAGCTTTCTTT.

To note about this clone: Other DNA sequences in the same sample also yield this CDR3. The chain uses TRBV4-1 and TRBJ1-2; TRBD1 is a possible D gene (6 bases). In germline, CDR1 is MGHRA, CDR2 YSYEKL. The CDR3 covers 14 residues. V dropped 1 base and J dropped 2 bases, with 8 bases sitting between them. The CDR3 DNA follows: TGCGCCAGCAGCCAAGGAACAGGGAACTATGGCTACACCTTC. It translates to CASSQGTGNYGYTF.

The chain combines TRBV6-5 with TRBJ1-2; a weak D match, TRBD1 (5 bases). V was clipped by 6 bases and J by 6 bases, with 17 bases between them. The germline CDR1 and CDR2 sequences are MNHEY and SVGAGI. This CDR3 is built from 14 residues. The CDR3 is CASSAMGTSDGYTF. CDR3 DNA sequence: TGTGCCAGCAGCGCCATGGGGACCTCGGATGGCTACACCTTC.

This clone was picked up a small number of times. The chain's CDR3 is CASSLFDGSQGLGYTF. In DNA, the CDR3 is TGTGCCAGCAGTTTATTCGACGGGTCACAGGGCTTGGGCTACACCTTC. The genes are TRBV28 and TRBJ1-2; TRBD1 is a possible D gene (6 bases). This CDR3 is 16 amino acids long. Deletions cut 1 base from V and 8 bases from J, with 20 bases between. The germline V gene has CDR1 MDHEN and CDR2 SYDVKM.

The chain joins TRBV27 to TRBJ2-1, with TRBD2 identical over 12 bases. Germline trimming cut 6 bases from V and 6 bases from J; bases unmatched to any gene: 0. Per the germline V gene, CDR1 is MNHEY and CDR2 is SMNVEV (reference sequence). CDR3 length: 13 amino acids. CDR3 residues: CASRLAGGNEQFF. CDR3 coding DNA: TGTGCCAGCAGACTAGCGGGGGGCAATGAGCAGTTCTTC.

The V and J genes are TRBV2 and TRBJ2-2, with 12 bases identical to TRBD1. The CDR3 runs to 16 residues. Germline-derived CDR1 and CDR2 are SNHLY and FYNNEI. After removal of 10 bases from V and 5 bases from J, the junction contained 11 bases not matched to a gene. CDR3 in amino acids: CATRGTGGISTGELFF. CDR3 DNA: TGTGCCACCCGCGGGACAGGGGGCATCTCGACCGGGGAGCTGTTTTTT.

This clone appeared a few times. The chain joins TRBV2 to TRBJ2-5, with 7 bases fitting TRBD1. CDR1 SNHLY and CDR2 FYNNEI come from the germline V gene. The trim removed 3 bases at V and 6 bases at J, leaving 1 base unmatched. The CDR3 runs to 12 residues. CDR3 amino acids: CASSDRGKTQYF. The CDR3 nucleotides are TGTGCCAGCAGTGACAGGGGGAAGACCCAGTACTTC.

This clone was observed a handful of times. CDR3 nucleotide sequence: TGTGCCATCAGAAGCAAGGGGTCAGATACGCAGTATTTT. Translating it yields CAIRSKGSDTQYF. V is TRBV10-3 and J is TRBJ2-3; D possibly corresponds to TRBD1 (5 bases). The CDR3 covers 13 residues. CDR1 ENHRY and CDR2 SYGVKD come from the germline V gene. V lost 6 bases and J 4 bases, leaving 11 bases between the germline ends.